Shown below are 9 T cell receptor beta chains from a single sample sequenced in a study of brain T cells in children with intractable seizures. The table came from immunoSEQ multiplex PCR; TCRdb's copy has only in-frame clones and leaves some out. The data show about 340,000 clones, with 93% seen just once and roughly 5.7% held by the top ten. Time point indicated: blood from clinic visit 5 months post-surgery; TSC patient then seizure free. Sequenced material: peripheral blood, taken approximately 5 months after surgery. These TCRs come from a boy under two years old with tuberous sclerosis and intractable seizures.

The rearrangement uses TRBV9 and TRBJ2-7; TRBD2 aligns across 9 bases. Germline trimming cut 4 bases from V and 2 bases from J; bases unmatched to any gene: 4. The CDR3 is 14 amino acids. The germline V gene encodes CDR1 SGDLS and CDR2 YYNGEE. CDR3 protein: CASSPVAGAYEQYF. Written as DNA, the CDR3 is TGTGCCAGCAGCCCGGTAGCGGGGGCCTACGAGCAGTACTTC.

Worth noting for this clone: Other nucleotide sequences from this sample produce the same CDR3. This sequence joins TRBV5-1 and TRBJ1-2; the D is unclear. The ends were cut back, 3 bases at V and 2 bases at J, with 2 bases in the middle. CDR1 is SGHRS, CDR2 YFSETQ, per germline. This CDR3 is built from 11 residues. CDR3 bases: TGCGCCAGCAGCTCAAACTATGGCTACACCTTC. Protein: CASSSNYGYTF.

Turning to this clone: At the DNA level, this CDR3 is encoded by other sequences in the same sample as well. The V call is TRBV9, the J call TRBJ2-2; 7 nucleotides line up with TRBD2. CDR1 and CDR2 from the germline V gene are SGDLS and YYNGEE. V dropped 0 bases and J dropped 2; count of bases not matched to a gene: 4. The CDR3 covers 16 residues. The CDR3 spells CASSVVGTTNTGELFF. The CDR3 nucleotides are TGTGCCAGCAGCGTAGTCGGGACTACAAACACCGGGGAGCTGTTTTTT. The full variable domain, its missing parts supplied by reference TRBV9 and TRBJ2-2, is DSGVTQTPKHLITATGQRVTLRCSPRSGDLSVYWYQQSLDQGLQFLIQYYNGEERAKGNILERFSAQQFPDLHSELNLSSLELGDSALYFCASSVVGTTNTGELFFGEGSRLTVL.

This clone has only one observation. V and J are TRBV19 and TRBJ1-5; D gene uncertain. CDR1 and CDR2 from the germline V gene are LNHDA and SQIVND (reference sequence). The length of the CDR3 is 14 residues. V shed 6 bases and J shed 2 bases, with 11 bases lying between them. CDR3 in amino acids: CASRREGGNQPQHF. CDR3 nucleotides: TGTGCCAGTAGAAGGGAAGGTGGCAATCAGCCCCAGCATTTT.

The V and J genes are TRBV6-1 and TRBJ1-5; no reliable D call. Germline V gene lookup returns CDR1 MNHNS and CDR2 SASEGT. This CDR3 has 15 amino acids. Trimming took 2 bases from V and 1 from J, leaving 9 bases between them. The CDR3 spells CASSEMVGSNQPQHF. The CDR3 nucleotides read TGTGCCAGCAGTGAAATGGTCGGGAGCAATCAGCCCCAGCATTTT.

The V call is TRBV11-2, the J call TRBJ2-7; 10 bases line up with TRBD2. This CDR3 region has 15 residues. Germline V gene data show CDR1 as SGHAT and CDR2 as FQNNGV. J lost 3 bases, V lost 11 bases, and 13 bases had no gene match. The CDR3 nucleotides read TGTGCCTGCCAAAGAGCGGGGGGGCCTCACTACGAGCAGTACTTC. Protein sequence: CACQRAGGPHYEQYF.

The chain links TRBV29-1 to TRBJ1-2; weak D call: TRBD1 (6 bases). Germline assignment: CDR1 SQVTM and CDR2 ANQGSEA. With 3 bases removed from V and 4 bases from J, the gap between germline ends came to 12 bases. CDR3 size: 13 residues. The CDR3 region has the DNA TGCAGCGTTGACCCTGGACAGCCCTATGGCTACACCTTC. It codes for CSVDPGQPYGYTF.

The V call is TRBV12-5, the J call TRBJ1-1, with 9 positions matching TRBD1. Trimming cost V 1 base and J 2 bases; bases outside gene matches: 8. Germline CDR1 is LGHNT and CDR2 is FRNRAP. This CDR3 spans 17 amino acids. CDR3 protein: CASGLDRVGQGNTEAFF. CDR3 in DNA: TGTGCTAGTGGTTTGGATAGGGTGGGACAGGGAAACACTGAAGCTTTCTTT.

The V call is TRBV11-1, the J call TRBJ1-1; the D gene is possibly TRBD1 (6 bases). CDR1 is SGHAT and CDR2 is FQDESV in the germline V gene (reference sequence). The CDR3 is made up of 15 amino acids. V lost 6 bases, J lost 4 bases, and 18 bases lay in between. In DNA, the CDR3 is TGTGCCAGCAGTCGCCGGGGGCACGGGGGCACTGAAGCTTTCTTT. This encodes CASSRRGHGGTEAFF.